This T cell receptor (beta chain) is drawn from a study of resident and recirculating memory T cells in vitiligo. Across the study: Epidermis came from shave biopsies of lesional and nonlesional sites, plus PBMCs. Study-wide results and limits: Different lesions suggested infiltration by different T cell clones. Vitiligo lesions lacked a unique dominant clone, and clonality varied.

Only in-frame clones appear in the TCRdb table, and some are missing; sequencing was by immunoSEQ multiplex PCR. The sample holds tens of thousands of clones, 90% to 95% seen once. This CDR3 comprises 15 residues. Trimming took off 1 base at V and 5 bases at J, with 15 bases between the two ends. In germline, CDR1 is SGHDT, CDR2 YYEEEE. In regard to this clone: The antigen is unknown.

Stable patients also lacked confetti depigmentation, a sign of active vitiligo. The sample consisted of blood. This TCR was sampled from a male donor with vitiligo. V and J are TRBV5-6 and TRBJ2-5; D perhaps matches TRBD2 (5 bases). DNA of the CDR3: TGTGCCAGCAGCTTGCGACGGCTAGGCGGGGAGACCCAGTACTTC. It is translated as CASSLRRLGGETQYF.